A selection of T cell receptor beta chains follows, all from one sample in a study of T cell repertoires in cytomegalovirus infection. TCRdb analysed the reads with MiXCR anew, one entry per CDR3 protein. This sample has approximately 400,000 distinct CDR3 sequences, with approximately 31% found just once. Input material: PBMCs. The receptors stem from a human donor in good health (CMV status not recorded). Some clones in this sample may be carry-over from other donors' samples. The CDR3 runs from the conserved cysteine through the conserved F or W.

TRBV7-2,TRBJ2-2,CASSLLSGTGELFF
TRBV20-1,TRBJ1-1,CSARAFLQGVNTEAFF
TRBV11-2,TRBJ2-2,CASSFRSGTGELFF
TRBV4-1,TRBJ1-4,CASSQVSSRGSEKLFF
TRBV2,TRBJ1-4,CASSEIGNEKLFF
TRBV7-8,TRBJ1-6,CASTQPAGGGSPLHF
TRBV7-3,TRBJ1-5,CASSLTSSPNQPQHF
TRBV15,TRBJ1-1,CATSEQAAEAFF
TRBV6-2/TRBV6-3,TRBJ2-5,CATEEGEETQYF
TRBV9,TRBJ2-7,CASSVAGTSTYEQYF
TRBV7-2,TRBJ1-1,CASSLGRAGHTEAFF
TRBV4-1,TRBJ1-6,CASSQAGSGQGNTPLHF
TRBV12-3/TRBV12-4,TRBJ2-3,CASSSRLAGGSTDTQYF
TRBV7-6,TRBJ2-5,CASSSRQAVGEPQSF
TRBV28,TRBJ1-2,CASTRQGARGYTF
TRBV5-6,TRBJ1-5,CASSFGIDRAQTQHF
TRBV20-1,TRBJ1-1,CSARGSNTEAFF
TRBV29-1,TRBJ2-2,CSVVPRNPNTGELFF
TRBV4-3,TRBJ2-3,CASSQTSGGAVTDTQYF
TRBV7-6,TRBJ2-1,CASSPGPGQIYNEQFF
TRBV7-9,TRBJ1-6,CASSLGEGAVSPLHF
TRBV7-6,TRBJ1-4,CASSLALGQKLFF
TRBV24-1,TRBJ2-3,CATSVGTSGGTDTQYF
TRBV5-1,TRBJ2-7,CASSPEALYEQYF
TRBV6-1,TRBJ2-7,CASSEGLAGSYEQYF
TRBV4-1,TRBJ2-7,CASSLPGQSKYEQYF
TRBV2,TRBJ1-5,CASSNDRDSNQPQHF
TRBV7-4,TRBJ2-7,CASSLGQAIRDYEQYF
TRBV11-2,TRBJ1-1,CASSTREVNTEAFF
TRBV11-1,TRBJ2-7,CASSFPGQEYEQYF
TRBV28,TRBJ2-7,CASSLGPTTYEQYF